Following are 12 T cell receptor beta chains from one sample sequenced in a study of identical twins (dated by TCRdb to between 2015 and 2016). The library was obtained by 5' RACE. These reads were obtained on an Illumina HiSeq 2000. TCRdb reanalyzed the raw reads on its own, using fastp at Q25 for trimming and MiXCR for clone calling, and kept in-frame beta chains. Each CDR3 protein gets just one entry, which takes the most common genes and DNA from the rows behind it. Across this sample there are over 500,000 distinct CDR3 sequences, with 22% seen only once. The ten largest clonotypes hold under 0.95% of the sample. The sample was also reused in another study, on T cells expressing NK-cell markers.

Sample: CD4+ T cells sorted from blood. The receptor set was obtained from a young woman in good health.

This clonotype came up a few times. The CDR3 is CSALQGETQYF. In DNA form, the CDR3 reads TGCAGTGCTTTACAGGGAGAGACCCAGTACTTC. This chain joins TRBV20-1 and TRBJ2-5, with a weak D call TRBD1 (6 bases). The V gene's germline CDR1 is DFQATT and CDR2 SNEGSKA (reference sequence). V lost 5 bases, J lost 4 bases, and 8 bases lay in between. The CDR3 runs 11 residues.

Only a few counts were recorded for this clonotype. V usage is TRBV6-1 and J usage is TRBJ2-3, with D maybe TRBD1 (5 bases). Between the trimmed V and J ends, which lost 7 bases and 2 bases, there was a span of 13 bases. Germline V CDR1 and CDR2: MNHNS, SASEGT. The CDR3 contains 14 residues. CDR3 bases: TGTGCCAGCACCGCGACAGTGAACACAGATACGCAGTATTTT. It translates to CASTATVNTDTQYF.

V is TRBV5-1 and J is TRBJ1-1, with D tentatively TRBD1 (6 bases). CDR1 is SGHRS and CDR2 is YFSETQ in the germline V gene. V lost 3 bases to trimming and J lost 6 bases, with 15 bases between them. CDR3 length equals 14 residues. CDR3 sequence (DNA): TGCGCCAGCAGCTCGGGGGCATTGAGCGCTGAAGCTTTCTTT. Its protein is CASSSGALSAEAFF.

The V and J genes are TRBV20-1 and TRBJ2-1; D possibly corresponds to TRBD1 (6 bases). The CDR3 runs to 11 residues. From germline, CDR1 is DFQATT and CDR2 SNEGSKA (reference sequence). Trimming left V 3 bases short and J 12 bases short, with 12 bases between. The CDR3 DNA is TGCAGTGCTAGTTTCGGACAGAGGCAGTTCTTC. Protein product: CSASFGQRQFF.

The V gene is TRBV10-3, the J gene TRBJ1-5, with D tentatively TRBD1 (5 bases). CDR1 is ENHRY, CDR2 SYGVKD, per germline. V lost 11 bases and J lost 4, with 15 bases in between. The CDR3 has 13 residues. CDR3 bases: TGTGCCCTCTCTGACAGTGAGAATCAGCCCCAGCATTTT. It yields the protein CALSDSENQPQHF.

This clonotype showed up just a few times. This sequence joins TRBV18 and TRBJ2-5; 7 nucleotides match TRBD2. Germline V CDR1 and CDR2: KGHSH, LQKENI. V lost 5 bases, J lost 5 bases, and 8 bases stayed unmatched. The CDR3 runs to 14 residues. The CDR3 protein is CASSTQRGEETQYF. The CDR3, as DNA: TGTGCCAGCTCAACTCAGCGGGGAGAGGAGACCCAGTACTTC. The whole variable domain, filled in from reference TRBV18 and TRBJ2-5, reads NAGVMQNPRHLVRRRGQEARLRCSPMKGHSHVYWYRQLPEEGLKFMVYLQKENIIDESGMPKERFSAEFPKEGPSILRIQQVVRGDSAAYFCASSTQRGEETQYFGPGTRLLVL.

This clonotype was seen a handful of times. V gene TRBV9 combines with J gene TRBJ2-3; TRBD2 matches at 7 bases. CDR1 and CDR2 from the germline V gene are SGDLS and YYNGEE. V shed 0 bases, J shed 2 bases, and the junction held 6 bases outside the gene matches. This CDR3 region has 16 residues. The CDR3 coding sequence is TGTGCCAGCAGCGTAGCCCGAGCGGGACCCACAGATACGCAGTATTTT. Encoded protein: CASSVARAGPTDTQYF. Full variable domain (outside the CDR3, taken from reference TRBV9 and TRBJ2-3): DSGVTQTPKHLITATGQRVTLRCSPRSGDLSVYWYQQSLDQGLQFLIQYYNGEERAKGNILERFSAQQFPDLHSELNLSSLELGDSALYFCASSVARAGPTDTQYFGPGTRLTVL.

The V call is TRBV7-2, the J call TRBJ1-5; unclear D gene. Germline values: CDR1 SGHTA, CDR2 FQGNSA. With 5 bases removed from V and 0 bases from J, the gap between germline ends came to 17 bases. CDR3 length: 17 residues. CDR3 sequence (DNA): TGTGCCAGCAGCGTAGGAGGCGGACGAGCTAGCAATCAGCCCCAGCATTTT. It translates to CASSVGGGRASNQPQHF.

The chain combines TRBV18 with TRBJ2-1; 8 bases match TRBD2. This CDR3 is built from 15 residues. V was clipped by 3 bases and J by 4 bases; unmatched bases: 5. CDR1 KGHSH and CDR2 LQKENI come from the germline V gene. In DNA, the CDR3 is TGTGCCAGCTCACCTCTTAGCGGGGTATACAATGAGCAGTTCTTC. The encoded protein is CASSPLSGVYNEQFF.

This chain uses TRBV12-3 or TRBV12-4 with TRBJ2-3; D might be TRBD1 (8 bases). The germline V and J ends were trimmed by 2 bases and 5 bases, with 11 bases remaining between them. CDR3 length equals 14 residues. CDR3 amino acids: CASSLTGGEDTQYF. CDR3 nucleotide sequence: TGTGCCAGCAGTTTAACAGGGGGGGAAGATACGCAGTATTTT.

The gene calls are TRBV5-6 and TRBJ2-6; D unclear. The CDR3 extends over 18 amino acids. The germline V gene encodes CDR1 SGHDT and CDR2 YYEEEE. V lost 0 bases, J lost 4 bases, and 17 bases lay in between. The CDR3 is CASSLVGGAPLGANVLTF. In DNA form, the CDR3 reads TGTGCCAGCAGCTTGGTAGGTGGTGCCCCTCTGGGGGCCAACGTCCTGACTTTC.

This clonotype showed up just a few times. The chain has TRBV2 and TRBJ2-1, with 8 bases matching TRBD1. V shed 7 bases, J shed 11 bases, and the junction held 7 bases outside the gene matches. This CDR3 has 12 residues. Per germline, CDR1 SNHLY and CDR2 FYNNEI. The CDR3 DNA sequence: TGTGCCAGCATTTGGCCAGGGGGCCAGCAGTTCTTC. It translates to CASIWPGGQQFF.